These T cell receptor beta chains were read from a single sample in a study of CD8+CD57+ T cells in acquired aplastic anemia. TCRdb fed the reads into MiXCR, producing one record per CDR3 protein. The sample shows 120,000 or so distinct CDR3 sequences, 48% of them seen only once. The sequenced sample consisted of sorted CD4+, CD8+, or CD8+CD57+ T cells (not recorded which) from PBMCs. These receptors originate from a human donor in good health, serving as a control. CDR3s include the opening cysteine and the closing phenylalanine or tryptophan. The order of the fields is V gene, D gene, CDR3 protein. D genes are given only for firm matches.

TRBV20-1 | - | CSATRQGMTNEKLFF
TRBV6-5 | - | CASSYSPDRGDEKLFF
TRBV2 | - | CATHGWEETQYF
TRBV10-3 | TRBD1 | CAISGSRQGAAFF
TRBV6-1 | TRBD1 | CASMGQGRTEAFF
TRBV3-1 | TRBD1 | CASSHLDRVSYGYTF
TRBV10-3 | TRBD1 | CAISDSTGRGNQPQHF
TRBV19 | - | CASSMSGTMTGYTF
TRBV19 | - | CASRARGNSNQPQHF
TRBV24-1 | - | CATSVPGSTEAFF
TRBV7-9 | TRBD1 | CASSLVRTGSYEQYF
TRBV7-6 | TRBD2 | CASSSGGGTSTQYF
TRBV4-1 | - | CASSQELGVGVSHNYGYTF
TRBV6-2/TRBV6-3 | TRBD2 | CASSSPGLAGYEQYF
TRBV19 | - | CASSIDREQYF
TRBV20-1 | - | CSPREGNGYTF
TRBV10-3 | TRBD1 | CAISGTGGNTEAFF